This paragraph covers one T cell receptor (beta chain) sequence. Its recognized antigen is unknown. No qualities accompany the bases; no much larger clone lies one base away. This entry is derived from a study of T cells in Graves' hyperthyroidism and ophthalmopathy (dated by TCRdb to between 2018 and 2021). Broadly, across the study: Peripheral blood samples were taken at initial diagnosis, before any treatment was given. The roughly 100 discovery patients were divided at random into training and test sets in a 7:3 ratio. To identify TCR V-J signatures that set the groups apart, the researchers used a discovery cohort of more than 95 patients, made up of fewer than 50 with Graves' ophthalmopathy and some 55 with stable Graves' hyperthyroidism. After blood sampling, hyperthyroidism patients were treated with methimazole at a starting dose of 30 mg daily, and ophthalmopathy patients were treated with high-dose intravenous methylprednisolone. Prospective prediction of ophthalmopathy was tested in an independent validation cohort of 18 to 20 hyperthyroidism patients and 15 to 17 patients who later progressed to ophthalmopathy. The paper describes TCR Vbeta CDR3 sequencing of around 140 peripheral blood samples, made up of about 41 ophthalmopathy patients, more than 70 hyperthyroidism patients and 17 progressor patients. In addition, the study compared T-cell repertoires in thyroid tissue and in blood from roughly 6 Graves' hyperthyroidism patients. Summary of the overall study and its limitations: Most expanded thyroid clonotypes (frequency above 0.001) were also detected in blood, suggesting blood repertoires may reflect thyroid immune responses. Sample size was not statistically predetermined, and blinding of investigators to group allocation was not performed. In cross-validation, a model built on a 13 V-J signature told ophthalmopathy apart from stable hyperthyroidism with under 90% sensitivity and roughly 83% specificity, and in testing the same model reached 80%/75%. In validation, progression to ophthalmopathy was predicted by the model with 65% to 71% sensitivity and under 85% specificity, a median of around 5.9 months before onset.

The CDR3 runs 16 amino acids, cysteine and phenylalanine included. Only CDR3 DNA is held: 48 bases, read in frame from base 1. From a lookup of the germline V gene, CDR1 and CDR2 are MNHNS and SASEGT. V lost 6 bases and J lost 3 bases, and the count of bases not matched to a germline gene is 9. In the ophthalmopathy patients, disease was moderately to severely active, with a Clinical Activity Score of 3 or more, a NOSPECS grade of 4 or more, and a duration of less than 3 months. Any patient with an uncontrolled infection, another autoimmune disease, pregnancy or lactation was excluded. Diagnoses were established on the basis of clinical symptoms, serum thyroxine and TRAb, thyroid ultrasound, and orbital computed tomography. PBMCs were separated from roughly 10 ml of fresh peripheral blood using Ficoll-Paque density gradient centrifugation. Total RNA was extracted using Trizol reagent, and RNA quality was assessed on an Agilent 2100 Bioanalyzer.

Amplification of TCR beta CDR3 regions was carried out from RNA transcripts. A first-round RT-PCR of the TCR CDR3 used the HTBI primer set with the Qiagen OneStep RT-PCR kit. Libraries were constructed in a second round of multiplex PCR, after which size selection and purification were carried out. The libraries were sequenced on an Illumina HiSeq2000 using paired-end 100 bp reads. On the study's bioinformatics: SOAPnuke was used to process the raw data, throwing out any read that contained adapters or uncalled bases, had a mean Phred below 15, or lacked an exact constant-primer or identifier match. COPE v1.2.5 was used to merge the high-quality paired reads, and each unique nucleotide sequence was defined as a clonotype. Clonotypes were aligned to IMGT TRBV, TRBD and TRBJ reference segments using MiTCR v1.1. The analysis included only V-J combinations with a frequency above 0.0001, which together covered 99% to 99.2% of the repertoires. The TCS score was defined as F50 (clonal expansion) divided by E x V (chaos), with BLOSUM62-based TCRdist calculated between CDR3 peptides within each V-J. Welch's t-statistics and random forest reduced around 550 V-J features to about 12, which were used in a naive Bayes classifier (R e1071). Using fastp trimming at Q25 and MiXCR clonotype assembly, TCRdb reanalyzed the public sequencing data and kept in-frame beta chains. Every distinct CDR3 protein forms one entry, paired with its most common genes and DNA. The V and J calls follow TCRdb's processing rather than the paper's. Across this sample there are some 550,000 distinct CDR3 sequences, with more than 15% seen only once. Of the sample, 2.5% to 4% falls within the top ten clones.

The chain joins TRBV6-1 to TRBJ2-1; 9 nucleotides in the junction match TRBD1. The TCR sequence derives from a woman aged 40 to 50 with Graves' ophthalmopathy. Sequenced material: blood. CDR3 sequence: CASSLTGGMLYNEQFF. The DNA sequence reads TGTGCCAGCAGCCTCACAGGGGGCATGCTCTACAATGAGCAGTTCTTC.